This TCR beta chain was identified in a study of CD8 T cells in ankylosing spondylitis. On this clonotype: Antigen: not known.

General study results and limits: What appeared characteristic of ankylosing spondylitis blood was a TCR beta motif of seven to nine highly homologous variants.

The CDR3 is 16 amino acids. After removal of 4 bases from V and 0 bases from J, the junction contained 4 bases not matched to a gene. Germline-derived CDR1 and CDR2 are SGHRS and YFSETQ. Libraries of TCR beta came from quantitative 5'-RACE with molecular barcodes. TCRdb used MiXCR to reprocess the 5' RACE reads, holding one entry per CDR3 protein. Among about 800,000 distinct CDR3 sequences listed, 12% were seen once. The receptor was derived from a male donor with ankylosing spondylitis. Sequenced sample: blood, either unsorted or a sorted T cell fraction (not recorded which). The chain combines TRBV5-1 with TRBJ2-5, with 12 bases fitting TRBD2. The CDR3, as DNA: TGCGCCAGCAGCCTACTAGCGGGAGGTTACCAAGAGACCCAGTACTTC. This translates into CASSLLAGGYQETQYF.